This T cell receptor (beta chain) was recovered during a study of CD8 T cells in Susac syndrome. RNA in amounts of roughly 0.5 to 1 ug was reverse transcribed with random hexamers. TCRdb recomputed calls from the immunoSEQ multiplex PCR reads with MiXCR, one row per CDR3 protein. The sample records 110,000 to 150,000 distinct CDR3 sequences, about 94% being singletons. The V end was cut by 4 bases, the J end by 0 bases, with 7 bases between. This CDR3 has 14 residues. From germline, CDR1 is LGHDT and CDR2 YNNKEL (reference sequence). This sequence was found in a human donor with Susac syndrome. This rearrangement joins TRBV3-1 to TRBJ2-4; no clear D. Specimen: CD4+ T cells from PBMCs. This CDR3 is CASSRVGAKNIQYF. CDR3 in DNA: TGTGCCAGCAGCCGCGTCGGAGCCAAAAACATTCAGTACTTC.